One sample yielded the 14 T cell receptor beta chains listed below, sequenced in a study of T-cell memory formation after mild COVID-19. In TCRdb, the 5' RACE reads were re-called with MiXCR into one record per CDR3 protein. The sample lists approximately 150,000 distinct CDR3 sequences, 14% occurring once. Material: PBMCs or a T cell subset sorted from them (not recorded which). The receptors derive from an adult woman who had mild COVID-19 (a few samples of this study predate the infection). Cell type and time point are not known.

The V and J genes are TRBV27 and TRBJ2-5; a weak D match, TRBD1 (5 bases). Germline assignment: CDR1 MNHEY and CDR2 SMNVEV (reference sequence). The V end was cut by 6 bases, the J end by 4 bases, with 12 bases between. The CDR3 consists of 13 residues. The CDR3 region is CASSPGLRETQYF. For the CDR3, the DNA is TGTGCCAGCAGCCCAGGGCTACGAGAGACCCAGTACTTC.

The chain is built from TRBV5-1 and TRBJ2-3; D uncertain. Deletions cut 4 bases from V and 2 bases from J, with 14 bases between. The germline CDR1 and CDR2 sequences are SGHRS and YFSETQ. This CDR3 is 15 amino acids long. The CDR3 loop reads CASSQVLGYTDTQYF. DNA of the CDR3: TGCGCCAGCAGCCAAGTATTAGGCTACACAGATACGCAGTATTTT. The full variable domain, its missing parts supplied by reference TRBV5-1 and TRBJ2-3, is KAGVTQTPRYLIKTRGQQVTLSCSPISGHRSVSWYQQTPGQGLQFLFEYFSETQRNKGNFPGRFSGRQFSNSRSEMNVSTLELGDSALYLCASSQVLGYTDTQYFGPGTRLTVL.

This clonotype was found many times. The chain is built from TRBV3-1 and TRBJ2-2; D is undetermined. Germline values: CDR1 LGHDT, CDR2 YNNKEL (reference sequence). The germline V and J ends were trimmed by 1 base and 0 bases, with 3 bases remaining between them. The CDR3 loop spans 14 amino acids. CDR3 sequence: CASSQGPNTGELFF. Written as DNA, the CDR3 is TGTGCCAGCAGCCAAGGCCCGAACACCGGGGAGCTGTTTTTT.

V and J are TRBV5-1 and TRBJ2-6, with D maybe TRBD2 (7 bases). This CDR3 comprises 19 residues. Trimming removed 0 bases at V and 0 bases at J, with 16 bases between. Germline assignment: CDR1 SGHRS and CDR2 YFSETQ. DNA of the CDR3: TGCGCCAGCAGCTTGGGAGTAGGGGGGGCCCCCTCTGGGGCCAACGTCCTGACTTTC. Translating it yields CASSLGVGGAPSGANVLTF.

The chain is built from TRBV4-1 and TRBJ2-7; D is uncertain. This CDR3 comprises 14 residues. Germline V CDR1 and CDR2: MGHRA, YSYEKL. V shed 2 bases and J shed 1 base, with 9 bases lying between them. The CDR3 sequence is CASSQSGESYEQYF. CDR3 nucleotide sequence: TGCGCCAGCAGCCAATCAGGAGAGTCCTACGAGCAGTACTTC.

This clonotype was detected ten times or more. This chain joins TRBV7-9 and TRBJ2-5; 9 positions agree with TRBD1. Germline lookup yields CDR1 SEHNR and CDR2 FQNEAQ (reference sequence). Trimming at V came to 3 bases and at J to 5 bases, leaving 4 bases not matched to a gene. The CDR3 extends over 14 amino acids. This chain's CDR3 is CASSFGQGRETQYF. The CDR3 DNA sequence: TGTGCCAGCAGCTTCGGACAGGGGAGGGAGACCCAGTACTTC.

This clonotype was observed a few times. The CDR3 is CASSWTGTPNTEAFF. CDR3 bases: TGTGCCAGCAGCTGGACCGGGACCCCTAACACTGAAGCTTTCTTT. The chain combines TRBV7-2 with TRBJ1-1; D might be TRBD1 (5 bases). The V and J ends lost 4 bases and 2 bases respectively, with 14 bases between them. This CDR3 contains 15 residues. Germline V gene sequence: CDR1 SGHTA, CDR2 FQGNSA.

The chain recombines TRBV12-3 or TRBV12-4 with TRBJ1-2, with a weak D call TRBD1 (5 bases). This CDR3 region has 17 residues. V was shortened by 5 bases and J by 0 bases, with 19 bases between the two germline ends. The CDR3 DNA is TGTGCCAGCAGTCCGCCTCTATTCAGGGCCCCTAACTATGGCTACACCTTC. Protein sequence: CASSPPLFRAPNYGYTF.

The chain employs TRBV5-1 and TRBJ2-7; D is perhaps TRBD2 (6 bases). Per germline, CDR1 SGHRS and CDR2 YFSETQ. Trimming removed 4 bases from V and 1 base from J, with 15 bases in between. The CDR3 has 15 residues. In nucleotides, the CDR3 is TGCGCCAGCAGCACGCCGGGACTCGAGTCCTACGAGCAGTACTTC. Protein sequence: CASSTPGLESYEQYF.

V usage is TRBV4-3 and J usage is TRBJ2-7; TRBD1 aligns across 10 bases. Germline assignment: CDR1 LGHNA and CDR2 YSLEER. CDR3 length: 16 residues. Unmatched junction bases numbered 10, after V lost 5 bases and J lost 3 bases. In DNA, the CDR3 is TGCGCCAGCAGCTACTCCGGGACAGGGGAAGTCTACGAGCAGTACTTC. This sequence encodes CASSYSGTGEVYEQYF.

CDR3 residues: CSVSFGGRHYEQYF. As DNA, the CDR3 is TGCAGCGTTAGTTTCGGCGGGAGACATTACGAGCAGTACTTC. The chain combines TRBV29-1 with TRBJ2-7, with 7 bases that match TRBD2. Unmatched junction bases numbered 11, after V lost 5 bases and J lost 4 bases. Germline V gene sequence: CDR1 SQVTM, CDR2 ANQGSEA. This CDR3 has 14 residues.

This clonotype was detected ten times or more. CDR3 DNA sequence: TGTGCCAGCAGTACCTCCCCCGGCGGGGTGGGTGAGACCCAGTACTTC. It encodes CASSTSPGGVGETQYF. This rearrangement joins TRBV6-6 to TRBJ2-5; possible D gene TRBD2, 6 bases. The CDR3 runs 16 residues. Trimming pared 5 bases from V and 5 bases from J, leaving 21 bases between. Germline CDR1 and CDR2: MNHNY and SVGAGI (reference sequence).

The chain employs TRBV9 and TRBJ2-1; D uncertain. The CDR3 runs 16 residues. V lost 0 bases, J lost 0 bases, and 10 bases lay in between. Germline CDR1 SGDLS, CDR2 YYNGEE. In DNA, the CDR3 is TGTGCCAGCAGCGTAGTTCCGAGATACTCCTACAATGAGCAGTTCTTC. Translated: CASSVVPRYSYNEQFF.

This clonotype has only a few counts. J is TRBJ2-1 and V is TRBV7-2; 13 positions agree with TRBD2. J was trimmed by 4 bases and V by 6 bases; bases with no gene match: 6. The CDR3 spans 16 residues. Germline-derived CDR1 and CDR2 are SGHTA and FQGNSA. In DNA, the CDR3 is TGTGCCAGCAGGGAACCGGGACTAGCGGGGTACAATGAGCAGTTCTTC. This encodes CASREPGLAGYNEQFF.